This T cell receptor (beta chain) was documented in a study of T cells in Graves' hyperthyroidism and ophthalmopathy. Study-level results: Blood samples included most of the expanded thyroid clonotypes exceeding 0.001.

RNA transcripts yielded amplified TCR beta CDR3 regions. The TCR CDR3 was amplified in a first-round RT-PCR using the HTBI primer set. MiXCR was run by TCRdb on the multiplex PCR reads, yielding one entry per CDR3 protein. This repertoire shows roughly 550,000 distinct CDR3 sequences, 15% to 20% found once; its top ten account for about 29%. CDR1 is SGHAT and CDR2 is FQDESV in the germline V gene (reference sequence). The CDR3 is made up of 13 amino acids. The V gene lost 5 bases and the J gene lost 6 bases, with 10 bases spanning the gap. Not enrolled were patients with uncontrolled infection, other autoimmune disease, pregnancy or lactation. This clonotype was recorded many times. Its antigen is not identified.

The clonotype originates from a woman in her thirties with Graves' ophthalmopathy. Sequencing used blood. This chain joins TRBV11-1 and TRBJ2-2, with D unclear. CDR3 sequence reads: CASSQSRSGELFF. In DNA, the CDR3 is TGTGCCAGCAGCCAATCCAGGTCCGGGGAGCTGTTTTTT.